This TCR beta chain was recovered during a study of CD8+ T cells in alopecia areata (dated by TCRdb to 2016 to 2019). A note on the overall study: The treated patients took part in an open-label pilot trial in which moderate-to-severe alopecia areata was treated with oral tofacitinib at 5 to 10 mg twice daily. immunoSEQ multiplex PCR using 35 Vbeta forward primers and 13 Jbeta reverse primers was used to amplify TCRbeta CDR3 regions. Tofacitinib-treated patients had biopsies at baseline and at 4 and 24 weeks of treatment, with a later scalp biopsy in several patients. In both human patients and the C3H/HeJ mouse model, the study applied high-throughput TCRbeta sequencing to look at T cell clonal expansion in alopecia areata. RNA was obtained with the PAXgene miRNA kit for fixed scalp, the miRNeasy kit for PBMCs, and the RNeasy kit for mouse skin. Patients stayed on tofacitinib for 6 to 18 months and then had 6 months of follow-up off drug so that delayed response and recurrence could be assessed. Human TCRbeta sequencing covered scalp tissue and sorted CD4+ and CD8+ peripheral blood T cells from patchy and totalis/universalis alopecia areata patients and healthy controls. Clonality in the scalp was compared among normal scalp (n=4), patchy alopecia areata scalp (n=8), and alopecia totalis/universalis scalp (n=8). Overall results and qualifications from the work: Compared with mice, TCR sequences shared between patients were less clear, possibly partly because of HLA diversity across the patient population. Resident alphabeta T cells in normal human skin are also sequenced, complicating scalp TCR repertoire analysis, unlike mouse skin dominated by gammadelta T cells. Compared with normal scalp, lesional scalp had higher clonality and more expanded CD8+ clones, particularly in alopecia totalis/universalis, a pattern that suggests antigenic drive.

The time point label for this specimen denotes: baseline before oral tofacitinib. From alopecia areata patients, peripheral blood was collected along with lesional scalp punch biopsies. PBMCs were isolated by density centrifugation and stained for CD3, CD4 and CD8, after which CD4+ and CD8+ T cells were sorted on a FACSAria. Preparation of the library involved the immunoSEQ multiplex PCR assay. For TCR sequencing, RNA was extracted from every sample and reverse transcribed into cDNA to serve as template. First-strand cDNA was synthesized using SuperScript III with a 2:1 mix of oligo-dT and random hexamers. A synthetic immune receptor repertoire was used to measure amplification bias, and any remaining bias was corrected computationally. The paper's data handling went like this. After raw reads were preprocessed to remove errors, the CDR3 was defined following IMGT conventions as running from the conserved cysteine to phenylalanine. Clonality was computed by normalizing Shannon entropy by log2 of the number of productive unique TCRs and subtracting the result from 1. CD4 or CD8 identity of scalp clones was inferred by cross-referencing scalp TCRbeta sequences with sorted blood CD4 and CD8 repertoires. This immuneACCESS table, as held by TCRdb, lists in-frame sequences with V and J called but not all clones. Of the missing ones, under half trace to an unresolved V gene in checked studies; the others have no known cause. The V and J calls and clone size are taken from that table; D and trimming were inferred from the DNA. A total of over 150,000 clones appear in this sample, 59% of them only once. The ten largest make up under 15% of the sample.

Trimming costs V 2 bases and J 9 bases, and their ends lie 20 bases apart. The CDR3 covers 15 residues, taking in both the cysteine and the phenylalanine. The read is trimmed to its CDR3 DNA, 45 bases read in frame from base 1. CDR1 GTSNPN and CDR2 SVGIG are derived from the germline V gene (reference sequence). Remarks on this clone: Its antigen remains unidentified. Per-nucleotide qualities are absent, and no much larger clonotype sits a single base away.

The sequence is built from TRBV30 and TRBJ2-4; no D gene can be assigned with confidence. The material sequenced was CD4+ T cells sorted from blood, taken at week 0. The origin of this receptor is a human donor with alopecia areata. The DNA sequence is TGTGCCTGGAGTTCCCCCCAAGACTGGGTCGGCATTCAGTACTTC. Its amino acids are CAWSSPQDWVGIQYF.